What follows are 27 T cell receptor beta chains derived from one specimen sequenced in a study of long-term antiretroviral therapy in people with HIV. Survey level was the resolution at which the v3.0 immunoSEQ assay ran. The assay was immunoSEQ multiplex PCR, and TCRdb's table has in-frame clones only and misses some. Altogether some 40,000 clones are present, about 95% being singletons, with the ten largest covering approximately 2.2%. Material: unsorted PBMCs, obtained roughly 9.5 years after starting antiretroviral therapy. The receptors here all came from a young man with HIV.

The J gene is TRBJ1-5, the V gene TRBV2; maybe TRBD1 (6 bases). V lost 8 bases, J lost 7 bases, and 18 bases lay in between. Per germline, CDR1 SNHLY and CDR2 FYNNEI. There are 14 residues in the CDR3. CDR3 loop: CASALGGGEQPQHF. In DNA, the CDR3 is TGTGCCAGCGCCCTGGGGGGGGGCGAGCAGCCCCAGCATTTT.

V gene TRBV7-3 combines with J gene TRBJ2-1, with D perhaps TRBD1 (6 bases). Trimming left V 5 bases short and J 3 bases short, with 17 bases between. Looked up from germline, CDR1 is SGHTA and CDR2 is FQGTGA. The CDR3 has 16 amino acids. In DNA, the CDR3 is TGTGCCAGCAGCAAAATGGGGGCTCCAGACTACAATGAGCAGTTCTTC. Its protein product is CASSKMGAPDYNEQFF.

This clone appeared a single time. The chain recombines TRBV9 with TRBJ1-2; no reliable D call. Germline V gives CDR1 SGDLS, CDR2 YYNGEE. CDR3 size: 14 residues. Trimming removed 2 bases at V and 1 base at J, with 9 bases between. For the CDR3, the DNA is TGTGCCAGCAGCGTGAATGAGGATAACTATGGCTACACCTTC. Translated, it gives CASSVNEDNYGYTF.

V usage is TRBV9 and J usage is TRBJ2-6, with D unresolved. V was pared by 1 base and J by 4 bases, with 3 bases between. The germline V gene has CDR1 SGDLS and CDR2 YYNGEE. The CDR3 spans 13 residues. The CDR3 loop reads CASSVPGANVLTF. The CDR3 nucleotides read TGTGCCAGCAGCGTACCCGGGGCCAACGTCCTGACTTTC.

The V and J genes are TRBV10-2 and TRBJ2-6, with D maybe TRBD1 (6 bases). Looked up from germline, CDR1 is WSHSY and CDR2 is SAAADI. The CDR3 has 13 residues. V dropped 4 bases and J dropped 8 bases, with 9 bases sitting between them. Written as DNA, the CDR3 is TGCGCCAGCAGTGCAGGGGAGACCAACGTCCTGACTTTC. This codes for CASSAGETNVLTF.

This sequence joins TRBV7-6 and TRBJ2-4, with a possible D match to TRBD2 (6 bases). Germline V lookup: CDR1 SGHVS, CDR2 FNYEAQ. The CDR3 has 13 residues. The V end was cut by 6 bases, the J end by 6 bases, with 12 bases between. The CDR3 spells CASSAGSSNIQYF. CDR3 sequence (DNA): TGTGCCAGCAGTGCGGGGTCTTCAAACATTCAGTACTTC.

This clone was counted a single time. The CDR3 DNA is TGTGCCAGCAGCCAATACCTCGGCGGAGGCACTGAAGCTTTCTTT. Its translation: CASSQYLGGGTEAFF. This sequence joins TRBV14 and TRBJ1-1; no reliable D call. Trimming took off 2 bases at V and 4 bases at J, with 14 bases between the two ends. The CDR3 is 15 amino acids. Germline CDR1 is SGHDN and CDR2 is FVKESK. The full variable domain, its missing parts supplied by reference TRBV14 and TRBJ1-1, is EAGVTQFPSHSVIEKGQTVTLRCDPISGHDNLYWYRRVMGKEIKFLLHFVKESKQDESGMPNNRFLAERTGGTYSTLKVQPAELEDSGVYFCASSQYLGGGTEAFFGQGTRLTVV.

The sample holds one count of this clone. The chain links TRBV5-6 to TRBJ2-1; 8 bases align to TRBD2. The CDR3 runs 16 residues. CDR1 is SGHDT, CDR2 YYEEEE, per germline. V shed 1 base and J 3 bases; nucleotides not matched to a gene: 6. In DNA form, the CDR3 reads TGTGCCAGCAGCTTGCGGGGGGGCCCCTACTACAATGAGCAGTTCTTC. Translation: CASSLRGGPYYNEQFF.

The CDR3 DNA follows: TGTGCCAGCCGATCGACAGGGTCCTACAATGAGCAGTTCTTC. Residues: CASRSTGSYNEQFF. The chain carries TRBV6-5 and TRBJ2-1; 7 bases are a match to TRBD1. The CDR3 consists of 14 residues. Germline loops: CDR1 MNHEY, CDR2 SVGAGI. V was clipped by 8 bases and J by 1 base; unmatched bases: 5.

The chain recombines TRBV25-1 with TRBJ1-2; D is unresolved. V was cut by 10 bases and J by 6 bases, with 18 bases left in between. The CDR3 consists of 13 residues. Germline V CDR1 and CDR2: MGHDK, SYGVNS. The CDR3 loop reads CATNPGPGNGYTF. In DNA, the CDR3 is TGTGCCACCAACCCCGGACCGGGAAATGGCTACACCTTC.

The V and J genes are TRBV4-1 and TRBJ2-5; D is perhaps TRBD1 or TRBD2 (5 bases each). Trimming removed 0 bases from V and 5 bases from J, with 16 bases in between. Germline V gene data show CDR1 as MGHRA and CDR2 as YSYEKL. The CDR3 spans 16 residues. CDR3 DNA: TGCGCCAGCAGCCAAGAAGGGCCCGGGGCCGGGGAGACCCAGTACTTC. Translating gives CASSQEGPGAGETQYF.

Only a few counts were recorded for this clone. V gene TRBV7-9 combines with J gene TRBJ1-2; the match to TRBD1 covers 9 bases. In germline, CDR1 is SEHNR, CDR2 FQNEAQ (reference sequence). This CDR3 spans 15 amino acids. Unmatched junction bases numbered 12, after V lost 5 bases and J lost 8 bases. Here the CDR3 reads CASSIISGQGDGYTF. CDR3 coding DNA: TGTGCCAGCAGCATCATATCGGGACAGGGAGACGGCTACACCTTC.

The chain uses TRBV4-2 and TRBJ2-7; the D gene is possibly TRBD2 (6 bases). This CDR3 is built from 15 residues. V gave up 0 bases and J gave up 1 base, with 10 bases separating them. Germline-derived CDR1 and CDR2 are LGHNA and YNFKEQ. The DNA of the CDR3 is TGTGCCAGCAGCCAAGAGGCTAGCGAGTCCTACGAGCAGTACTTC. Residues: CASSQEASESYEQYF.

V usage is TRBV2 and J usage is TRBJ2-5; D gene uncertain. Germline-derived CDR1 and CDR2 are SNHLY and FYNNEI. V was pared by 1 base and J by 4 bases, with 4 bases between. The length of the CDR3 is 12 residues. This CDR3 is CASSEEGETQYF. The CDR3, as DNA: TGTGCCAGCAGTGAAGAGGGAGAGACCCAGTACTTC.

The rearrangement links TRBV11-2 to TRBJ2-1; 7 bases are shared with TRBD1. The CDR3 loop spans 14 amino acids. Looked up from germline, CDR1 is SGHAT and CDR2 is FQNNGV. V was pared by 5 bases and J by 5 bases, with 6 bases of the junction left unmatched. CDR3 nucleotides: TGTGCCAGCAGCCCACGACAGGGAGACAATGAGCAGTTCTTC. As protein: CASSPRQGDNEQFF.

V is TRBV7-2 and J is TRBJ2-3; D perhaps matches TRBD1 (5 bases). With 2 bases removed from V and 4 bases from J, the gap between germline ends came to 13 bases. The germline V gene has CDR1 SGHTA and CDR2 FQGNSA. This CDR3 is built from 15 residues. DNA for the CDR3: TGTGCCAGCAGCTTACAGGGAATGTCGGCAGATACGCAGTATTTT. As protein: CASSLQGMSADTQYF.

This CDR3 is CASSLGSPGRYEQYF. The CDR3 coding sequence is TGTGCCAGCAGCTTAGGGTCGCCAGGGAGGTACGAGCAGTACTTC. This chain uses TRBV13 with TRBJ2-7; maybe TRBD2 (6 bases). Trimming shortened V by 0 bases and J by 4 bases, and 13 bases separated the two germline ends. Germline CDR1 reads PRHDT; CDR2 reads FYEKMQ (reference sequence). The CDR3 consists of 15 residues.

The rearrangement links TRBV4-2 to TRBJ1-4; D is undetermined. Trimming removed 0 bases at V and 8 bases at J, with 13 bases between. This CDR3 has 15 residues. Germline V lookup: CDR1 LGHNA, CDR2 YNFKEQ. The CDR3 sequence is CASSQDFEPGEKLFF. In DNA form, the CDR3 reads TGTGCCAGCAGCCAAGATTTTGAACCGGGGGAAAAACTGTTTTTT.

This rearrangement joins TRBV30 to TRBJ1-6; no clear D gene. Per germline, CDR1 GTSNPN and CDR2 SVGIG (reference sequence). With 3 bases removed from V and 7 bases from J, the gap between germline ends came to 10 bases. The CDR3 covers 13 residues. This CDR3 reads CAWSVGGNSPLHF. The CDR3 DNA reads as TGTGCCTGGAGCGTAGGAGGGAATTCACCCCTCCACTTT.

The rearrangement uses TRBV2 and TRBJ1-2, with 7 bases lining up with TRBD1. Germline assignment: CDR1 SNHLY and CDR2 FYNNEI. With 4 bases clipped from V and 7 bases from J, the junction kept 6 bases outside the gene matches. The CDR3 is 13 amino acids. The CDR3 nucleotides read TGTGCCAGCAGTGGGGACAGCGTAATTGGCTACACCTTC. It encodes CASSGDSVIGYTF. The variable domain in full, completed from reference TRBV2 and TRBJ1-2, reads EPEVTQTPSHQVTQMGQEVILRCVPISNHLYFYWYRQILGQKVEFLVSFYNNEISEKSEIFDDQFSVERPDGSNFTLKIRSTKLEDSAMYFCASSGDSVIGYTFGSGTRLTVV.

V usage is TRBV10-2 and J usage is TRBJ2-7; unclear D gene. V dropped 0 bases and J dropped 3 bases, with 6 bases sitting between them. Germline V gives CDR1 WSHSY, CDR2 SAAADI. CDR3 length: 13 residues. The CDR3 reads CASSESLGYEQYF. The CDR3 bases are TGCGCCAGCAGTGAGTCACTGGGCTACGAGCAGTACTTC.

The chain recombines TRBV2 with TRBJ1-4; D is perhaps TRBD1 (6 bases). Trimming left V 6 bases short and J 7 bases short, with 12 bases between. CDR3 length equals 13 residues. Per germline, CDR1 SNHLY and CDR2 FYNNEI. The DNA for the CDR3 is TGTGCCAGCAGCAACTCCAGGGGTGAAAAACTGTTTTTT. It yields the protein CASSNSRGEKLFF.

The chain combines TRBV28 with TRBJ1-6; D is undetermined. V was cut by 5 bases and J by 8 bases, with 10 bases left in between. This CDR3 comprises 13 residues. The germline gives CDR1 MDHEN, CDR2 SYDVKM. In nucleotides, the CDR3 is TGTGCCAGCAGTCCCCAATGGGATTCACCCCTCCACTTT. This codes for CASSPQWDSPLHF.

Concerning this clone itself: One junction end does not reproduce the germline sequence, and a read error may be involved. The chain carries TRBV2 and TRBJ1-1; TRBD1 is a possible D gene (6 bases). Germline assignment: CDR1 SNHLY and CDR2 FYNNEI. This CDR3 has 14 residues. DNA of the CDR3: TGTGCCAGCAGAGACAGGTACATGAATACTGAAGCTTTCTTT. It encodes CASRDRYMNTEAFF.

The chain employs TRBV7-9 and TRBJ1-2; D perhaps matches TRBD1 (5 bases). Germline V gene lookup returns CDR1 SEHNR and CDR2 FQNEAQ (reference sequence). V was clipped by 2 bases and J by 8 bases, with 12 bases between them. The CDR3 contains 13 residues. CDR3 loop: CASSLTGVRGYTF. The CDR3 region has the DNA TGTGCCAGCAGCTTAACGGGGGTTAGAGGCTACACCTTC. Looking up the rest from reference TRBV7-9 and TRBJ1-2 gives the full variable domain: DTGVSQNPRHKITKRGQNVTFRCDPISEHNRLYWYRQTLGQGPEFLTYFQNEAQLEKSRLLSDRFSAERPKGSFSTLEIQRTEQGDSAMYLCASSLTGVRGYTFGSGTRLTVV.

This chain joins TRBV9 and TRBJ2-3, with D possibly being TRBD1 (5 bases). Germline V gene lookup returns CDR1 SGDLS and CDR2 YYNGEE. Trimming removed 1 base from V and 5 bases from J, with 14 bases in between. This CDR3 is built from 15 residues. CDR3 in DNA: TGTGCCAGCAGCGTACAGGGTGGTCAGGTAGATACGCAGTATTTT. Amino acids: CASSVQGGQVDTQYF.

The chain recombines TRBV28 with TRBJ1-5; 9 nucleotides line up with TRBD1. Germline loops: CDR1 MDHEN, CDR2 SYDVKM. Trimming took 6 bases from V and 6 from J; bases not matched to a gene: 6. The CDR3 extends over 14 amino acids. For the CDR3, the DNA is TGTGCCAGCAGGCCGGGACAGGGAACTCAGCCCCAGCATTTT. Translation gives CASRPGQGTQPQHF.